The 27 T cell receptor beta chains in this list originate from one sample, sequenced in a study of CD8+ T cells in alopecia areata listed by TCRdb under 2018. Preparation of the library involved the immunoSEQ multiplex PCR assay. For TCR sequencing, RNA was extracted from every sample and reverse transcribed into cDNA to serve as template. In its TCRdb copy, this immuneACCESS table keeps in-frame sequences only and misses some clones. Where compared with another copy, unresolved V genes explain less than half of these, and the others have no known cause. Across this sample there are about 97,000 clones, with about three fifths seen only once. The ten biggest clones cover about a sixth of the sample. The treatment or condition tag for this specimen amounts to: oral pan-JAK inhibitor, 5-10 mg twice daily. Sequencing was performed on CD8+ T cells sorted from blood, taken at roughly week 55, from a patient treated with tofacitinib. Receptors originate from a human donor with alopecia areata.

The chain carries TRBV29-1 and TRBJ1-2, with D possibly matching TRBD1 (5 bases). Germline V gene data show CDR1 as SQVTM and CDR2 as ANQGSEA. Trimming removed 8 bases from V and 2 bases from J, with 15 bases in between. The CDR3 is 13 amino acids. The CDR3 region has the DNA TGCAGCACTGTCCCGGCAGGGAACTATGGCTACACCTTC. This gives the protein CSTVPAGNYGYTF.

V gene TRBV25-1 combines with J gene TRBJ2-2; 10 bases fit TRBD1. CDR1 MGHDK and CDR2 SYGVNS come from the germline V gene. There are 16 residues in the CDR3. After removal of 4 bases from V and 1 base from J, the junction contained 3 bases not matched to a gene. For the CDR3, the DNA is TGTGCCAGCAGTGGGGGACAGGGGAAGAACACCGGGGAGCTGTTTTTT. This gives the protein CASSGGQGKNTGELFF.

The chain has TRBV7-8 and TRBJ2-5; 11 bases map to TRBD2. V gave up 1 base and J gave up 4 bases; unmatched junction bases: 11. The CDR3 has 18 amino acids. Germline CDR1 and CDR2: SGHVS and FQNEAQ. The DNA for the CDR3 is TGTGCCAGCAGCTTAGTGAATAGCGGGGGGGCAGATGGAGAGACCCAGTACTTC. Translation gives CASSLVNSGGADGETQYF.

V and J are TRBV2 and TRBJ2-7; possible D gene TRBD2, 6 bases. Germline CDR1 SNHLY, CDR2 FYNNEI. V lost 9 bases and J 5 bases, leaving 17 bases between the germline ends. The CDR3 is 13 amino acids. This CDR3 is CASHESGGNEQYF. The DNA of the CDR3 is TGTGCCAGTCACGAATCCGGGGGAAACGAGCAGTACTTC. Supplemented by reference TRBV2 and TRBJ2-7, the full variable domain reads EPEVTQTPSHQVTQMGQEVILRCVPISNHLYFYWYRQILGQKVEFLVSFYNNEISEKSEIFDDQFSVERPDGSNFTLKIRSTKLEDSAMYFCASHESGGNEQYFGPGTRLTVT.

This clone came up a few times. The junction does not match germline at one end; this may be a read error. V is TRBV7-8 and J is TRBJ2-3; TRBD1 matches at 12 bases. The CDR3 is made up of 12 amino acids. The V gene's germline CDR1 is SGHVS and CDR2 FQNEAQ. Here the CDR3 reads CASSSGTGGSDF. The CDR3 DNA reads TGTGCCAGCAGCTCCGGGACAGGGGGCTCGGATTTT.

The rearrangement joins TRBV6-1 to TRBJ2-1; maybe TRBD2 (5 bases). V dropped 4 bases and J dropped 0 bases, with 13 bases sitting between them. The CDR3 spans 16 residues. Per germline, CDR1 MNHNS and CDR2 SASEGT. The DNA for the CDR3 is TGTGCCAGCAGTGCGACTGTTGGGAGCTCCTACAATGAGCAGTTCTTC. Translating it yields CASSATVGSSYNEQFF.

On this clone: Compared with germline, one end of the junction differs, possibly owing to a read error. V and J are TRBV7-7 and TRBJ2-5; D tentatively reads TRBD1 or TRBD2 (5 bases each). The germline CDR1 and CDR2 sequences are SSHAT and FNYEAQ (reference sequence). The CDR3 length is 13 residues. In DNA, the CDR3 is TGTGCTAGCAGCGGACACCTGTGGGAGACCCAGTACTTC. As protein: CASSGHLWETQYF.

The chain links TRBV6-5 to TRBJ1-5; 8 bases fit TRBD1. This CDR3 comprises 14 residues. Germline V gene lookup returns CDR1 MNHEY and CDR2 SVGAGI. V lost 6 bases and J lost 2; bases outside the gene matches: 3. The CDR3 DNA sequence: TGTGCCAGCAGACGGGGACAGGGCAATCAGCCCCAGCATTTT. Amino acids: CASRRGQGNQPQHF.

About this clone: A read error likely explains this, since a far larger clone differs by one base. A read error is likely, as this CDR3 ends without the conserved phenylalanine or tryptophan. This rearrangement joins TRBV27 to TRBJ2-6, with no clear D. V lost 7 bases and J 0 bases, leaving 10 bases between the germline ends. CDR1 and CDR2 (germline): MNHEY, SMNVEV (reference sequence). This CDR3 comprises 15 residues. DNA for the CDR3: TGTGCCAGCACCGACGCCATCTCTGGGGCCAACGTCCTGACTCTC. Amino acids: CASTDAISGANVLTL.

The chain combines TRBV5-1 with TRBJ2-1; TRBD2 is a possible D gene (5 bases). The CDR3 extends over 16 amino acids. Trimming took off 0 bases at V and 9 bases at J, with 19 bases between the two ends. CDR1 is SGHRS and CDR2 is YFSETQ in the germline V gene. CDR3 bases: TGCGCCAGCAGCTTGGATCGGGGAGTTATGGAACGTGAGCAGTTCTTC. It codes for CASSLDRGVMEREQFF.

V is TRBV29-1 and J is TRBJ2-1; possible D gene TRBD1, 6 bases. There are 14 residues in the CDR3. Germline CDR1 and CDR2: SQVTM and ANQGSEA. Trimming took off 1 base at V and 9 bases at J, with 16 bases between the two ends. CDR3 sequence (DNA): TGCAGCGTTGAAGGGGGTACAGGGAGCGGTGAGCAGTTCTTC. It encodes CSVEGGTGSGEQFF.

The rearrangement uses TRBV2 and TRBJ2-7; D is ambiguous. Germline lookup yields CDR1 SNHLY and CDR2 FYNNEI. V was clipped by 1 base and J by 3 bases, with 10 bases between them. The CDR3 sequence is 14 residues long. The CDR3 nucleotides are TGTGCCAGCAGTGAAGACTCGGGCAGCTACGAGCAGTACTTC. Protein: CASSEDSGSYEQYF.

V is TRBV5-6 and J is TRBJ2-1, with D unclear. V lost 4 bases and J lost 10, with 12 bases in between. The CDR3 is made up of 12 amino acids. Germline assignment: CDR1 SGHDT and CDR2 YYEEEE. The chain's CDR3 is CASSLLGMEQFF. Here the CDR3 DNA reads TGTGCCAGCAGCCTGCTGGGGATGGAGCAGTTCTTC.

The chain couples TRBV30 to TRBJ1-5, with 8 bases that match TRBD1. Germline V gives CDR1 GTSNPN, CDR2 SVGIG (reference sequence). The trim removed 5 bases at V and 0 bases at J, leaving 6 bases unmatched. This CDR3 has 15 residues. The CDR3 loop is CAWQQGANSNQPQHF. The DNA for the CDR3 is TGTGCCTGGCAGCAGGGGGCAAATAGCAATCAGCCCCAGCATTTT.

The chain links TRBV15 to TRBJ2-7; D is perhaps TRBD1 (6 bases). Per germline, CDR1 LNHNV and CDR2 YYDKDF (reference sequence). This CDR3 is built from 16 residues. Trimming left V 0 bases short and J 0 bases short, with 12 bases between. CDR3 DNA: TGTGCCACCAGCAGAGATCGCAGGGGCGGCTCCTACGAGCAGTACTTC. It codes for CATSRDRRGGSYEQYF.

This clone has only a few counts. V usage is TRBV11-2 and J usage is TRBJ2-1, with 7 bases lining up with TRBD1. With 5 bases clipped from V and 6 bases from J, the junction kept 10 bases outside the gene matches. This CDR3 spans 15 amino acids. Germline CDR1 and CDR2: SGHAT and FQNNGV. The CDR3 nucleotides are TGTGCCAGCAGCCCCAAAGACAGGGTGGGCAATGAGCAGTTCTTC. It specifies CASSPKDRVGNEQFF. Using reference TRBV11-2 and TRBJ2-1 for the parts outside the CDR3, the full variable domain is EAGVAQSPRYKIIEKRQSVAFWCNPISGHATLYWYQQILGQGPKLLIQFQNNGVVDDSQLPKDRFSAERLKGVDSTLKIQPAKLEDSAVYLCASSPKDRVGNEQFFGPGTRLTVL.

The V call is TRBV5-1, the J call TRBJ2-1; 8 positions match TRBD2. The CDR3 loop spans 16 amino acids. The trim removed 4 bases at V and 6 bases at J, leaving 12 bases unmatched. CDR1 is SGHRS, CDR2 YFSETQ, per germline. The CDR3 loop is CASSAYPGLGSNEQFF. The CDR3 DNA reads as TGCGCCAGCAGCGCCTACCCGGGACTAGGTAGCAATGAGCAGTTCTTC. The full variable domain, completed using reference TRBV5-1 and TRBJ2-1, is KAGVTQTPRYLIKTRGQQVTLSCSPISGHRSVSWYQQTPGQGLQFLFEYFSETQRNKGNFPGRFSGRQFSNSRSEMNVSTLELGDSALYLCASSAYPGLGSNEQFFGPGTRLTVL.

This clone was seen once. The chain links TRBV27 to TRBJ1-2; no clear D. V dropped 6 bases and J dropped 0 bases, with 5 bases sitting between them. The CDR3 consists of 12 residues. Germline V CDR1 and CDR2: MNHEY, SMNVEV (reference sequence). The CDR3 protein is CASRRANYGYTF. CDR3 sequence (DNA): TGTGCCAGCAGGAGGGCTAACTATGGCTACACCTTC.

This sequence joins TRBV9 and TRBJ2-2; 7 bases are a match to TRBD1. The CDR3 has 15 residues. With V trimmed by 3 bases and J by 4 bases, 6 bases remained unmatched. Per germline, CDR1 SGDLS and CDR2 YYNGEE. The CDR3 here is CASSAGDSSTGELFF. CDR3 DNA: TGTGCCAGCAGCGCAGGGGACAGCTCCACCGGGGAGCTGTTTTTT.

The CDR3 sequence is CASSELGRDTEAFF. CDR3 in DNA: TGTGCCAGCAGTGAACTAGGGCGAGACACTGAAGCTTTCTTT. The V gene is TRBV2, the J gene TRBJ1-1; D gene unclear. This CDR3 is built from 14 residues. Trimming removed 2 bases at V and 3 bases at J, with 10 bases between. In germline, CDR1 is SNHLY, CDR2 FYNNEI.

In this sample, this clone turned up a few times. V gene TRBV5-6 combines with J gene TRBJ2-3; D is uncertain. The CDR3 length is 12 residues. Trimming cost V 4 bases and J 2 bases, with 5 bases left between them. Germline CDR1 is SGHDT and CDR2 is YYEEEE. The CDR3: CASSVITDTQYF. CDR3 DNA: TGTGCCAGCAGCGTAATCACAGATACGCAGTATTTT.

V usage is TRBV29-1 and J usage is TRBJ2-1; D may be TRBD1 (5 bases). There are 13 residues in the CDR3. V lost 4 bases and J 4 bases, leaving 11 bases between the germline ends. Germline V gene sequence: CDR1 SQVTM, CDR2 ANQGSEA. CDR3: CSVAGREYNEQFF. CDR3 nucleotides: TGCAGCGTTGCTGGCAGGGAATACAATGAGCAGTTCTTC.

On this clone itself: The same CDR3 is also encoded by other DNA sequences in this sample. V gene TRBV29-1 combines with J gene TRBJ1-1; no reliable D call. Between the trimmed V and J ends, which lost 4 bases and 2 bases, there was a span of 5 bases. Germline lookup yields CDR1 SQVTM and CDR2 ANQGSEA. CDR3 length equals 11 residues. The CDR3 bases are TGCAGCGTTGTGCGTAACACTGAAGCTTTCTTT. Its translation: CSVVRNTEAFF.

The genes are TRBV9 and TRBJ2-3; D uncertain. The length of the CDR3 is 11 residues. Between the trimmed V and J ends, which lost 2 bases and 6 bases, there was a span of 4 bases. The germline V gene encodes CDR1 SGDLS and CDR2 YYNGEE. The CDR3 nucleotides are TGTGCCAGCAGCGTCGGGGATACGCAGTATTTT. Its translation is CASSVGDTQYF.

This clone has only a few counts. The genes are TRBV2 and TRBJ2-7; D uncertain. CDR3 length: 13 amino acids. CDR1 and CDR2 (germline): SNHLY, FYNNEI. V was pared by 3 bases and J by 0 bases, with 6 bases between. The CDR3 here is CASSDGVSYEQYF. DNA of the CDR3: TGTGCCAGCAGTGATGGGGTCTCCTACGAGCAGTACTTC.

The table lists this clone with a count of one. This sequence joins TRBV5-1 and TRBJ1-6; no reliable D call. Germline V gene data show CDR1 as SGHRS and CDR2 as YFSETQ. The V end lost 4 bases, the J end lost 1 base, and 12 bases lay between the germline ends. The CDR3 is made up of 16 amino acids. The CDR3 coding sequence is TGCGCCAGCAGCCTCTCAGACAAGTCCTATAATTCACCCCTCCACTTT. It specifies CASSLSDKSYNSPLHF.

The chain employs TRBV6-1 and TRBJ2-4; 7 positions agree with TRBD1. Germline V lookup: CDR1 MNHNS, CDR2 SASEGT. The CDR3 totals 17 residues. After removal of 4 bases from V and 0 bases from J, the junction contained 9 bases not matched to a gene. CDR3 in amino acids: CASSGVDRELAKNIQYF. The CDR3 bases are TGTGCCAGCAGTGGGGTAGACAGGGAGTTAGCCAAAAACATTCAGTACTTC.